Listed below are T cell receptor beta chains from one sample, sequenced in a study of Ad26.COV2.S vaccination and SARS-CoV-2 variants. Using immunoSEQ multiplex PCR, the repertoire was profiled, and TCRdb retains in-frame clones only, with some absent. The sample consists of around 450,000 clones, roughly 90% of them appearing once. The sequencing here drew on peripheral blood, taken in a trial of Ad26.COV2.S vaccine versus placebo. All receptors derive from a person aged 18 to 59 who received the Ad26.COV2.S COVID-19 vaccine or a placebo. CDR3s include the opening cysteine and the closing phenylalanine or tryptophan. Fields, in order: V gene, D gene, clone size, J gene, CDR3 DNA, CDR3 protein. The D gene is left open where the match is weak. Not all rows give a size; the values are once, few, many and, for expanded clones, a class.

V gene: TRBV21-1
D gene: .
clone size: .
J gene: TRBJ2-3
CDR3 DNA: .
CDR3 protein: CASSPSVGGGTGTGTDTQYF

V gene: TRBV19
D gene: .
clone size: .
J gene: TRBJ1-5
CDR3 DNA: TGTGCCAGTAGTGATAGCAATCAGCCCCAGCATTTT
CDR3 protein: CASSDSNQPQHF

V gene: TRBV4-3
D gene: .
clone size: few
J gene: TRBJ2-3
CDR3 DNA: TGCGCCAGCAGCCAAGATAGGGAATTTAGCACAGATACGCAGTATTTT
CDR3 protein: CASSQDREFSTDTQYF

V gene: TRBV29-1
D gene: .
clone size: .
J gene: TRBJ1-3
CDR3 DNA: TGCAGAGGGCAGACTTACTCTGGAAACACCATATATTTT
CDR3 protein: CRGQTYSGNTIYF

V gene: TRBV4-1
D gene: .
clone size: .
J gene: TRBJ2-1
CDR3 DNA: TGCGCCAGCAGCCCGTCCCCCTCGAGGGCTAACTCCTACAATGAGCAGTTCTTC
CDR3 protein: CASSPSPSRANSYNEQFF

V gene: TRBV28
D gene: .
clone size: .
J gene: TRBJ2-4
CDR3 DNA: TGTGCCAGCAGTTTCCGTAGGGCCAAAAACATTCAGTACTTC
CDR3 protein: CASSFRRAKNIQYF

V gene: TRBV7-2
D gene: .
clone size: few
J gene: TRBJ2-1
CDR3 DNA: TGTGCCAGCAGCTTAGCGGTCTCCTACAATGAGCAGTTCTTC
CDR3 protein: CASSLAVSYNEQFF

V gene: TRBV9
D gene: TRBD1
clone size: .
J gene: TRBJ2-2
CDR3 DNA: TGTGCCAGCAGCGTAGGGGCAGGGGGCGCGGGCACCGGGGAGCTGTTTTTT
CDR3 protein: CASSVGAGGAGTGELFF

V gene: TRBV3-1/TRBV3-2
D gene: .
clone size: .
J gene: TRBJ1-4
CDR3 DNA: TGTGCCAGCAGCCAAGGTGTTATAAGGAAGCCTGGGGATGAAAAACTGTTTTTT
CDR3 protein: CASSQGVIRKPGDEKLFF

V gene: TRBV6-4
D gene: .
clone size: .
J gene: TRBJ1-4
CDR3 DNA: TGTGCCAGCAGTGACGGTGGGCAGCATAATGAAAAACTGTTTTTT
CDR3 protein: CASSDGGQHNEKLFF

V gene: TRBV9
D gene: .
clone size: .
J gene: TRBJ1-2
CDR3 DNA: TGTGCCAGCAGCCCAGGGGACGGGCGCTATTATGGCTACACCTTC
CDR3 protein: CASSPGDGRYYGYTF

V gene: TRBV6-2/TRBV6-3
D gene: .
clone size: .
J gene: TRBJ1-1
CDR3 DNA: TGTGCCAGCAGTTGGAGGGAGAACACTGAAGCTTTCTTT
CDR3 protein: CASSWRENTEAFF

V gene: TRBV25-1
D gene: TRBD1
clone size: .
J gene: TRBJ1-1
CDR3 DNA: TGTGCCAGCAGTGTCAGGGGGGGCACTGAAGCTTTCTTT
CDR3 protein: CASSVRGGTEAFF

V gene: TRBV18
D gene: TRBD1
clone size: .
J gene: TRBJ2-7
CDR3 DNA: TGTGCCAGCTCACCGGGAGGACAGGGCAACGAGCAGTACTTC
CDR3 protein: CASSPGGQGNEQYF

V gene: TRBV7-2
D gene: TRBD2
clone size: .
J gene: TRBJ2-7
CDR3 DNA: TGTGCCAGCAGCTTAGGGACTAGCGGGGGGTTCTCCTACGAGCAGTACTTC
CDR3 protein: CASSLGTSGGFSYEQYF

V gene: TRBV28
D gene: TRBD1
clone size: .
J gene: TRBJ1-4
CDR3 DNA: TGTGCCAGTCGTATACGGGCCGGGACAGGGTATGAAAAACTGTTTTTT
CDR3 protein: CASRIRAGTGYEKLFF

V gene: TRBV19
D gene: TRBD1
clone size: .
J gene: TRBJ1-5
CDR3 DNA: TGTGCCAGTAGTATAACAGGGGGATTGAGCAATCAGCCCCAGCATTTT
CDR3 protein: CASSITGGLSNQPQHF

V gene: TRBV2
D gene: .
clone size: .
J gene: TRBJ2-7
CDR3 DNA: TGTGCCAGCGTGTGGGTGCAGTACTTC
CDR3 protein: CASVWVQYF

V gene: TRBV4-1
D gene: .
clone size: once
J gene: TRBJ2-1
CDR3 DNA: TGCGCCAGCAGCCAACGGGAGTTGGGGAAGGTTGAGCAGTTCTTC
CDR3 protein: CASSQRELGKVEQFF

V gene: TRBV10-3
D gene: .
clone size: few
J gene: TRBJ2-3
CDR3 DNA: TGTGCCATCAGCGTACAGTATGCCGAGACGCAGTATTTT
CDR3 protein: CAISVQYAETQYF

V gene: TRBV9
D gene: .
clone size: .
J gene: TRBJ2-7
CDR3 DNA: TGTGCCAGCAGCCCAGGGGGGGCCCTAAGCTCCTACGAGCAGTACTTC
CDR3 protein: CASSPGGALSSYEQYF

V gene: TRBV27
D gene: .
clone size: .
J gene: TRBJ2-5
CDR3 DNA: TGTGCCAGCAGGCCTCAATGGACTGTGAGGGCGGACCAAAGCAGAGAGACCCAGTACTTC
CDR3 protein: CASRPQWTVRADQSRETQYF

V gene: TRBV5-1
D gene: .
clone size: .
J gene: TRBJ1-2
CDR3 DNA: TGCGCCAGCAGCATCGACACAGGGACCGCTAACTATGGCTACACCTTC
CDR3 protein: CASSIDTGTANYGYTF

V gene: TRBV21-1
D gene: .
clone size: .
J gene: TRBJ2-3
CDR3 DNA: TGTGCCAGCAGCAAAGTGGAGGGAAGCACAGATACGCAGTATTTT
CDR3 protein: CASSKVEGSTDTQYF

V gene: TRBV19
D gene: TRBD1
clone size: .
J gene: TRBJ2-5
CDR3 DNA: TGTGCCAGTAGAACTCCTACAGGGGCGGGCCGAGAGACCCAGTACTTC
CDR3 protein: CASRTPTGAGRETQYF

V gene: TRBV28
D gene: TRBD1
clone size: .
J gene: TRBJ1-5
CDR3 DNA: TGTGCCAGCAGTTCCCGGGTGGTTGGGACAGTCCGTTTCTATAGCAATCAGCCCCAGCATTTT
CDR3 protein: CASSSRVVGTVRFYSNQPQHF

V gene: TRBV11-3
D gene: .
clone size: .
J gene: TRBJ2-5
CDR3 DNA: TGTGCCAGCAGCCCCTCTACAGGGCTTCAAGAGACCCAGTACTTC
CDR3 protein: CASSPSTGLQETQYF

V gene: TRBV9
D gene: .
clone size: .
J gene: TRBJ2-3
CDR3 DNA: TGTGCCAGCAGCGTAGCTACGTTGGGGCCGCGCTTCGTTACGCAGTATTTT
CDR3 protein: CASSVATLGPRFVTQYF

V gene: TRBV6-2/TRBV6-3
D gene: .
clone size: .
J gene: TRBJ1-2
CDR3 DNA: TGTGCCAGCAGCCGCGGACGTCTGGGATATGGCTACACCTTC
CDR3 protein: CASSRGRLGYGYTF

V gene: TRBV13
D gene: .
clone size: once
J gene: TRBJ2-5
CDR3 DNA: TGTGCCAGCAGCCTCCTTGGCCGAGAGACCCAGTACTTC
CDR3 protein: CASSLLGRETQYF

V gene: TRBV2
D gene: TRBD1
clone size: .
J gene: TRBJ2-3
CDR3 DNA: TGTGCCAGCAGGGTTGGACAGGGGAGAGCAGATACGCAGTATTTT
CDR3 protein: CASRVGQGRADTQYF

V gene: TRBV2
D gene: TRBD1
clone size: .
J gene: TRBJ2-7
CDR3 DNA: TGTGCCAGCAGATCCGGACAGGGGTACTCCTACGAGCAGTACTTC
CDR3 protein: CASRSGQGYSYEQYF

V gene: TRBV9
D gene: TRBD1
clone size: .
J gene: TRBJ1-1
CDR3 DNA: TGTGCCAGCAGCGCAGGGGGAAATGGTCGCACTGAAGCTTTCTTT
CDR3 protein: CASSAGGNGRTEAFF

V gene: TRBV5-1
D gene: .
clone size: .
J gene: TRBJ2-3
CDR3 DNA: TGCGCCAGCAGCTCAACAGGGTTTGGAGATACGCAGTATTTT
CDR3 protein: CASSSTGFGDTQYF

V gene: TRBV7-6
D gene: .
clone size: once
J gene: TRBJ2-7
CDR3 DNA: TGTGCCAGCAGCCCCCAAGCGGATTCCTACGAGCAGTACTTC
CDR3 protein: CASSPQADSYEQYF

V gene: TRBV7-9
D gene: .
clone size: .
J gene: TRBJ2-2
CDR3 DNA: TGTGCCAGCAGCTCACCCGGGACAACGAACACCGGGGAGCTGTTTTTT
CDR3 protein: CASSSPGTTNTGELFF

V gene: TRBV9
D gene: .
clone size: .
J gene: TRBJ1-6
CDR3 DNA: TGTGCCAGCAGCGCTGATCCACAACCCCGGGATAATTCACCCCTCCACTTT
CDR3 protein: CASSADPQPRDNSPLHF

V gene: TRBV27
D gene: .
clone size: .
J gene: TRBJ2-2
CDR3 DNA: TGTGCCAGCAGTTTCACCGGGGAGCTGTTTTTT
CDR3 protein: CASSFTGELFF

V gene: TRBV7-2
D gene: .
clone size: .
J gene: TRBJ2-1
CDR3 DNA: TGTGCCAGCAGCTTAGGATCAGCTCCTGAGCAGTTCTTC
CDR3 protein: CASSLGSAPEQFF

V gene: TRBV11-3
D gene: TRBD1
clone size: .
J gene: TRBJ2-5
CDR3 DNA: TGTGCCAGCAGCTTCGCGACAGGGGGCGGAGAGGAGACCCAGTACTTC
CDR3 protein: CASSFATGGGEETQYF

V gene: TRBV28
D gene: TRBD1
clone size: .
J gene: TRBJ1-1
CDR3 DNA: TGTGCCAGCAGTGCCCAGCAGGGGGTGGCTTTCTTT
CDR3 protein: CASSAQQGVAFF

V gene: TRBV2
D gene: .
clone size: once
J gene: TRBJ2-7
CDR3 DNA: TGTGCCAGCAGTGAAAGCTCCTACGAGCAGTACTTC
CDR3 protein: CASSESSYEQYF

V gene: TRBV6-5
D gene: .
clone size: .
J gene: TRBJ2-2
CDR3 DNA: TGTGCCAGCAGAGCCGGGACCGCACGGGCCGGGGAGCTGTTTTTT
CDR3 protein: CASRAGTARAGELFF

V gene: TRBV6-5
D gene: .
clone size: .
J gene: TRBJ1-6
CDR3 DNA: TGTGCCAGCAGTTACGGCCGTCTTAGGGATTCACCCCTCCACTTT
CDR3 protein: CASSYGRLRDSPLHF

V gene: TRBV19
D gene: .
clone size: .
J gene: TRBJ2-6
CDR3 DNA: TGTGCCAGTAGTATAGTGGTGTCGGACCCTGGGGCCAACGTCCTGACTTTC
CDR3 protein: CASSIVVSDPGANVLTF

V gene: TRBV19
D gene: .
clone size: .
J gene: TRBJ2-1
CDR3 DNA: TGTGCCAGTAGTTGGGGGGCCCCTACGAGGTCCAAAGGTGAGCAGTTCTTC
CDR3 protein: CASSWGAPTRSKGEQFF

V gene: TRBV3-1/TRBV3-2
D gene: TRBD1
clone size: .
J gene: TRBJ1-1
CDR3 DNA: TGTGCCAGCAGCCAATATGCCAGGGGGGAGAACACTGAAGCTTTCTTT
CDR3 protein: CASSQYARGENTEAFF

V gene: TRBV4-1
D gene: .
clone size: .
J gene: TRBJ2-1
CDR3 DNA: TGCGCCAGCAGCCAAGAGGCGGGGTATAATGAGCAGTTCTTC
CDR3 protein: CASSQEAGYNEQFF

V gene: TRBV10-3
D gene: .
clone size: .
J gene: TRBJ2-5
CDR3 DNA: TGTGCCATCAGTGAGTCATCGGAGGGGGGCGTGCAGACCCAGTACTTC
CDR3 protein: CAISESSEGGVQTQYF

V gene: TRBV6-5
D gene: TRBD1
clone size: .
J gene: TRBJ2-3
CDR3 DNA: TGTGCCAGCAGTCGAGGGACAGGGGGCACAGATACGCAGTATTTT
CDR3 protein: CASSRGTGGTDTQYF

V gene: TRBV5-6
D gene: TRBD2
clone size: once
J gene: TRBJ2-1
CDR3 DNA: TGTGCCAGCAAGGGGACTAGCGGCAATGAGCAGTTCTTC
CDR3 protein: CASKGTSGNEQFF

V gene: TRBV29-1
D gene: .
clone size: .
J gene: TRBJ2-5
CDR3 DNA: TGCAGCGCCGGAGTTAGTCGACGGGAGACCCAGTACTTC
CDR3 protein: CSAGVSRRETQYF